This T cell receptor (beta chain) was recorded in a study of early T cells in non-severe SARS-CoV-2 infection. Across the study: Chains stayed unpaired after sequencing of bulk RNA from unsorted whole blood. Study-level points and caveats: Using VDJdb, the matching emphasized anti-spike CD8 responses while missing private and CD4 specificities.

V dropped 5 bases and J dropped 6; count of bases not matched to a gene: 3. Germline-derived CDR1 and CDR2 are DFQATT and SNEGSKA (reference sequence). The CDR3 consists of 14 residues. This clonotype was observed many times. As yet, its antigen is unknown. Individual cDNA molecules received unique molecular identifiers. TCRdb called the 5' RACE reads again in MiXCR, with one record for every CDR3 protein. The sample lists some 70,000 distinct CDR3 sequences, roughly 9.1% occurring once. V is TRBV20-1 and J is TRBJ2-3; TRBD2 matches at 15 bases. The sequence was obtained from an adult who was a healthcare worker with PCR-confirmed SARS-CoV-2 infection or an uninfected control (not recorded which). The source material was whole blood. CDR3 bases: TGCAGTGCTCCCGGACTAGCGGGAGGGGATACGCAGTATTTT. Translated: CSAPGLAGGDTQYF.